The source of this TCR beta chain is a study of cytomegalovirus exposure and HLA in healthy donors. This clone showed up just once. Its target is unknown. Germline lookup yields CDR1 SNHLY and CDR2 FYNNEI. This CDR3 region has 15 residues. Trimming pared 1 base from V and 3 bases from J, leaving 13 bases between. The PCR ran on 60 Vbeta and 13 Jbeta primers. Method: immunoSEQ multiplex PCR; TCRdb's copy keeps in-frame clones and lacks some. The profile shows around 120,000 clones, roughly 77% of them singletons. Broader study findings: In a later analysis, several top co-occurrence clusters appeared linked to parvovirus B19, influenza, CMV and Epstein-Barr virus. CMV serostatus stood as the only immune exposure information on hand. Within an earlier analysis, most TCR beta V segments proved productive either about 87% or about 30% of the time.

The rearrangement joins TRBV2 to TRBJ2-7, with unresolved D. The sequenced sample was PBMCs. This receptor was taken from a man aged 45-65 years in good health and CMV-seropositive. The CDR3 DNA sequence: TGTGCCAGCAGTGAAGGAGACGCAGGTTTCTACGAGCAGTACTTC. Its translation: CASSEGDAGFYEQYF.